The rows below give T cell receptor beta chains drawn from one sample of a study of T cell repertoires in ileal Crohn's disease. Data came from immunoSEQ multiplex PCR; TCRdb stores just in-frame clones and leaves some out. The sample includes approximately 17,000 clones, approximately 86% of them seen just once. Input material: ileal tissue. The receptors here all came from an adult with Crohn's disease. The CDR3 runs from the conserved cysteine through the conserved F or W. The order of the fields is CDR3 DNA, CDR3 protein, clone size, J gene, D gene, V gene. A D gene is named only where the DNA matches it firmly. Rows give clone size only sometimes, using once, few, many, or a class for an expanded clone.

cdr3_nt: TGTGCCAGCTCAAGACCGGTGGAGTCTGGAAACACCATATATTTT
cdr3_aa: CASSRPVESGNTIYF
clone_size: .
j_call: TRBJ1-3
d_call: .
v_call: TRBV18

cdr3_nt: TGTGCCAGCAGTCGAGACAGGGACACTGAAGCTTTCTTT
cdr3_aa: CASSRDRDTEAFF
clone_size: .
j_call: TRBJ1-1
d_call: TRBD1
v_call: TRBV6-6

cdr3_nt: TGCGCCAGCAGCGAGGCTAGCGGGAGTTACAATGAGCAGTTCTTC
cdr3_aa: CASSEASGSYNEQFF
clone_size: .
j_call: TRBJ2-1
d_call: TRBD2
v_call: TRBV5-1

cdr3_nt: TGTGCCAGCAGCTTACTAGCGCAGATCTACGAGCAGTACTTC
cdr3_aa: CASSLLAQIYEQYF
clone_size: .
j_call: TRBJ2-7
d_call: .
v_call: TRBV11-3

cdr3_nt: TGTGCCAGCAGCCTGACAGGTCCCTCCTACGAGCAGTACTTC
cdr3_aa: CASSLTGPSYEQYF
clone_size: .
j_call: TRBJ2-7
d_call: .
v_call: TRBV5-8

cdr3_nt: TGTGCCAGCAGCTTAGTGGCTAGATTCACAGATACGCAGTATTTT
cdr3_aa: CASSLVARFTDTQYF
clone_size: .
j_call: TRBJ2-3
d_call: .
v_call: TRBV7-2

cdr3_nt: TGCAGCGTGGAAGGGCTACCCCCCAGGGGCAATGAGCAGTTCTTC
cdr3_aa: CSVEGLPPRGNEQFF
clone_size: .
j_call: TRBJ2-1
d_call: .
v_call: TRBV29-1

cdr3_nt: TGTGCCAGCAGCTCCTATGGGACAGGATACGAGCAGTACTTC
cdr3_aa: CASSSYGTGYEQYF
clone_size: .
j_call: TRBJ2-7
d_call: TRBD1
v_call: TRBV7-3

cdr3_nt: TGTGCCAGCAGCAGAAGCGATACGCAGTATTTT
cdr3_aa: CASSRSDTQYF
clone_size: .
j_call: TRBJ2-3
d_call: .
v_call: TRBV7-9

cdr3_nt: TGTGCCAGCAGTGTGCAGGGAGGCGTGGACGAGCAGTACTTC
cdr3_aa: CASSVQGGVDEQYF
clone_size: once
j_call: TRBJ2-7
d_call: .
v_call: TRBV6-4

cdr3_nt: TGTGCCAGCAGTTTATCGGACAGGGGGCGCAACAATGAGCAGTTCTTC
cdr3_aa: CASSLSDRGRNNEQFF
clone_size: .
j_call: TRBJ2-1
d_call: TRBD1
v_call: TRBV27

cdr3_nt: TGTGCCAGCAGCTTGGCGCCAGGTCCGCGAGAGACCCAGTACTTC
cdr3_aa: CASSLAPGPRETQYF
clone_size: .
j_call: TRBJ2-5
d_call: .
v_call: TRBV5-6

cdr3_nt: TGCAGCGTTCGCACAGGGCCCCGTAACTATGGCTACACCTTC
cdr3_aa: CSVRTGPRNYGYTF
clone_size: .
j_call: TRBJ1-2
d_call: .
v_call: TRBV29-1

cdr3_nt: TGTGCCATCAGCCGGACAGGGGAGGGCTACACCTTC
cdr3_aa: CAISRTGEGYTF
clone_size: .
j_call: TRBJ1-2
d_call: TRBD1
v_call: TRBV10-3

cdr3_nt: TGTGCCAGCTTGCCGGGGGGGACTTATGAAGCTTTCTTT
cdr3_aa: CASLPGGTYEAFF
clone_size: .
j_call: TRBJ1-1
d_call: .
v_call: TRBV6-1

cdr3_nt: TGTGCCAGCAGTGAAATAGCGGTTCTCCAAGAGACCCAGTACTTC
cdr3_aa: CASSEIAVLQETQYF
clone_size: .
j_call: TRBJ2-5
d_call: .
v_call: TRBV2

cdr3_nt: TGTGCCAGCAGCCCGGGACGGGGCGGGGATGCCTACGAGCAGTACTTC
cdr3_aa: CASSPGRGGDAYEQYF
clone_size: .
j_call: TRBJ2-7
d_call: .
v_call: TRBV7-2

cdr3_nt: TGTGCCAGCAGTGTTGGGGCGGGGGATTCGTTAGCCAAAAACATTCAGTACTTC
cdr3_aa: CASSVGAGDSLAKNIQYF
clone_size: .
j_call: TRBJ2-4
d_call: TRBD2
v_call: TRBV27

cdr3_nt: TGTGCCACCAGCCCGGGGAAATTGGGGAGGAACACTGAAGCTTTCTTT
cdr3_aa: CATSPGKLGRNTEAFF
clone_size: once
j_call: TRBJ1-1
d_call: .
v_call: TRBV15

cdr3_nt: TGTGCCAGCAGTTTCTCCGGGACAGGGGCATATGGCTACACCTTC
cdr3_aa: CASSFSGTGAYGYTF
clone_size: .
j_call: TRBJ1-2
d_call: TRBD1
v_call: TRBV28

cdr3_nt: TGTGCCAGCAGGCCCGGACAGGGGACTGAAGCTTTCTTT
cdr3_aa: CASRPGQGTEAFF
clone_size: .
j_call: TRBJ1-1
d_call: TRBD1
v_call: TRBV5-4

cdr3_nt: TGTGCCAGCAGTTTGGGGGACAGCGTTTATGGCTACACCTTC
cdr3_aa: CASSLGDSVYGYTF
clone_size: .
j_call: TRBJ1-2
d_call: TRBD1
v_call: TRBV28

cdr3_nt: TGCGCCAGCAGCTCGGGACTAGCGGGAGTGGGGTCCTACAATGAGCAGTTCTTC
cdr3_aa: CASSSGLAGVGSYNEQFF
clone_size: once
j_call: TRBJ2-1
d_call: TRBD2
v_call: TRBV5-1

cdr3_nt: TGTGCCAGCAGTCCCCCTGGGACTAGCGTTCCTCTAAACACCGGGGAGCTGTTTTTT
cdr3_aa: CASSPPGTSVPLNTGELFF
clone_size: .
j_call: TRBJ2-2
d_call: TRBD2
v_call: TRBV27

cdr3_nt: TGTGCCAGCAGCCAAGAGGCCGGGACTAGCGGGTCCGAGCAGTTCTTC
cdr3_aa: CASSQEAGTSGSEQFF
clone_size: .
j_call: TRBJ2-1
d_call: TRBD2
v_call: TRBV4-2

cdr3_nt: TGTGCCAGCAGCCCCTATAGCAATCAGCCCCAGCATTTT
cdr3_aa: CASSPYSNQPQHF
clone_size: .
j_call: TRBJ1-5
d_call: .
v_call: TRBV7-2

cdr3_nt: TGTGCCAGCAGTCGGGAGGTGACAGGGGTGTACGAGCAGTACTTC
cdr3_aa: CASSREVTGVYEQYF
clone_size: .
j_call: TRBJ2-7
d_call: .
v_call: TRBV6-1

cdr3_nt: TGTGCCAGCAGCTTAGATCGAGGTCTGGAATTCAATCAGCCCCAGCATTTT
cdr3_aa: CASSLDRGLEFNQPQHF
clone_size: .
j_call: TRBJ1-5
d_call: .
v_call: TRBV11-2

cdr3_nt: TGCAGCACTGGGGGGGACAGGGCTAGTGAGCAGTACTTC
cdr3_aa: CSTGGDRASEQYF
clone_size: .
j_call: TRBJ2-7
d_call: TRBD1
v_call: TRBV29-1